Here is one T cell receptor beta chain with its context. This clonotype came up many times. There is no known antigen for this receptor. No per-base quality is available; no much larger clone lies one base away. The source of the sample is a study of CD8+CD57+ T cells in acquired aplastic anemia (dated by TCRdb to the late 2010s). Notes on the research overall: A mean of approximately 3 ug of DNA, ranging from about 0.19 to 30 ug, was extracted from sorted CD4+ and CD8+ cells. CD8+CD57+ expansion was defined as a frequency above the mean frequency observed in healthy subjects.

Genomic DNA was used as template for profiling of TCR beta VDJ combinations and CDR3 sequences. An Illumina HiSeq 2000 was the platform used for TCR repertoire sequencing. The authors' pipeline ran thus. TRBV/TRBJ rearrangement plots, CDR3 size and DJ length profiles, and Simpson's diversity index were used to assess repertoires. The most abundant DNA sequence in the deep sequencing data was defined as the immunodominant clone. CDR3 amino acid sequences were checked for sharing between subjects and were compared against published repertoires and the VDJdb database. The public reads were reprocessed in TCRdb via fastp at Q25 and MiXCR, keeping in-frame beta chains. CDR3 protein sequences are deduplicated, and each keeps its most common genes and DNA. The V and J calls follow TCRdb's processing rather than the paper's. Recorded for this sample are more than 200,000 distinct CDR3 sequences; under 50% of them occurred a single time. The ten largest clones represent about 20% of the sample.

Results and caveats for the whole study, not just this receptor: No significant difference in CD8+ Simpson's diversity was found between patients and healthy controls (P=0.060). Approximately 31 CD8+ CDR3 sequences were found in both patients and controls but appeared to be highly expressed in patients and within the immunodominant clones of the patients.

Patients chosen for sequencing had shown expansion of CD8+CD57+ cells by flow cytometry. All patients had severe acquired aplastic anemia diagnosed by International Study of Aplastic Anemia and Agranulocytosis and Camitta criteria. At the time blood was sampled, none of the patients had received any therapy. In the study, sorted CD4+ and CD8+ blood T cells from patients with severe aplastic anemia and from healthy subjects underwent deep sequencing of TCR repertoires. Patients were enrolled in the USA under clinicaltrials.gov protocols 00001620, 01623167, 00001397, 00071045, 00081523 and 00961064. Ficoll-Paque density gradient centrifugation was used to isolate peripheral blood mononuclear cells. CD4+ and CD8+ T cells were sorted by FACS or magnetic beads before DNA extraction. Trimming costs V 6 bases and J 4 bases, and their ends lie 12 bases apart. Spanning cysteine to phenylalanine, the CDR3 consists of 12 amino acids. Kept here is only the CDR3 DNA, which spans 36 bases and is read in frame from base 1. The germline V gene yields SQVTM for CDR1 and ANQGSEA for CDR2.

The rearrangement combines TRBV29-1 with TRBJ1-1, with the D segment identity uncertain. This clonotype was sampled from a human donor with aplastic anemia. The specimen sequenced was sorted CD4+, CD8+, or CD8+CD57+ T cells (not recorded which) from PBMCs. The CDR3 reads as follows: CSVRPPRTEAFF. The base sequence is TGCAGCGTCCGACCGCCACGCACTGAAGCTTTCTTT.